The rows below give T cell receptor beta chains drawn from one sample of a study of blood T cell repertoires in COVID-19. The protocol was immunoSEQ multiplex PCR, while the TCRdb copy is restricted to in-frame clones and leaves out a portion. The table records more than 400,000 clones, 75% to 90% of them present only once. The sample was peripheral blood. The receptors originated from a human donor in a cohort sampled during active COVID-19. The CDR3 runs from the conserved cysteine through the conserved F or W. D genes are given only for firm matches. Not every row has a clone size; where given, it reads once, few, many or a size class.

v_gene,abundance,j_gene,d_gene,CDR3nt,CDR3aa
TRBV6-5,-,TRBJ1-2,-,TGTGCCAGCAGTCAGCCCTGGGAGGGGAGAATTGGCTACACCTTC,CASSQPWEGRIGYTF
TRBV7-3,-,TRBJ2-5,TRBD1,TGTGCCAGCAGCCCAACAGGGGTTGAAGAGACCCAGTACTTC,CASSPTGVEETQYF
TRBV29-1,-,TRBJ2-2,-,TGCAGCGTTTTCCGATCAGGCACCGGGGAGCTGTTTTTT,CSVFRSGTGELFF
TRBV11-2,-,TRBJ1-4,TRBD1,TGTGCCAGCAGCTGGGACAGGGCAACTAATGAAAAACTGTTTTTT,CASSWDRATNEKLFF
TRBV5-8,-,TRBJ1-1,-,TGTGCCAGCAGCTTGGGTAAGGCTCGGACATCGAACACTGAAGCTTTCTTT,CASSLGKARTSNTEAFF
TRBV6-2/TRBV6-3,-,TRBJ1-2,TRBD1,TGTGCCAGCAGTCCCGACAGGGGTGACGGCTACACCTTC,CASSPDRGDGYTF
TRBV3-1/TRBV3-2,-,TRBJ1-2,-,TGTGCCAGCAGCCAGGGGCCGGAGGGCTACACCTTC,CASSQGPEGYTF
TRBV5-6,-,TRBJ1-2,-,TGTGCCAGTAAAACGACAGTCTATGGCTACACCTTC,CASKTTVYGYTF
TRBV15,-,TRBJ2-5,TRBD1,TGTGCCACCAGCAGGGACAGGGGACAAGAGACCCAGTACTTC,CATSRDRGQETQYF
TRBV10-3,-,TRBJ2-2,TRBD2,TGTGCCATCAGTGAGGGTAGCGGGAGGCAAAACACCGGGGAGCTGTTTTTT,CAISEGSGRQNTGELFF
TRBV28,-,TRBJ1-5,TRBD1,TGTGCCAGCAGTTTATGGGGGACAGGGGCCGTTTCCTCGACCCAGCATTTT,CASSLWGTGAVSSTQHF
TRBV11-3,-,TRBJ2-3,TRBD2,TGTGCCAGCAGCTTAACTAGCGACGCTGGCACAGATACGCAGTATTTT,CASSLTSDAGTDTQYF
TRBV19,once,TRBJ1-5,-,TGTGCCAGTAGTACCTCCCCGGGGTCCCAGCATTTT,CASSTSPGSQHF
TRBV30,-,TRBJ1-1,-,TGTGCCTGGAGCCCTAGGGAGTCTGAAGCTTTCTTT,CAWSPRESEAFF
TRBV24-1,-,TRBJ2-1,-,TGTGCCACCAGTGACTCCGGGGTAGGGGGCAATGAGCAGTTCTTC,CATSDSGVGGNEQFF